The clone carrying this T cell receptor (beta chain) came up a few times. This entry belongs to a study of early T cells in non-severe SARS-CoV-2 infection. TCRdb called the 5' RACE reads again in MiXCR, with one record for every CDR3 protein. The sample lists tens of thousands of distinct CDR3 sequences; around 20% were seen once. This CDR3 has 15 amino acids. The germline V and J ends were trimmed by 5 bases and 0 bases, with 10 bases remaining between them. This chain joins TRBV12-3 or TRBV12-4 and TRBJ2-2; D gene ambiguous. The sample consisted of whole blood, taken at baseline. This receptor was obtained from an adult who was a healthcare worker with PCR-confirmed SARS-CoV-2 infection or an uninfected control (not recorded which). The CDR3 DNA follows: TGTGCCAGCAGTCCGACAAAGCCGAACACCGGGGAGCTGTTTTTT. Translated: CASSPTKPNTGELFF.